Sequencing of this T cell receptor beta chain was carried out in a study of cytomegalovirus exposure and HLA in healthy donors. Regarding the study as a whole: Researchers counted 164 TCR beta chains as cytomegalovirus-associated.

To note about this clone: No antigen is known for it.

Sequenced by immunoSEQ multiplex PCR; TCRdb stores in-frame clones only, minus some. The table has approximately 220,000 clones, about 86% seen once. The V gene's germline CDR1 is SGHTA and CDR2 FQGNSA. The CDR3 has 15 amino acids. Trimming took 1 base from V and 5 from J; bases not matched to a gene: 6. The receptor was isolated from a man between 18 and 29 years old in good health and CMV-seronegative. Material for sequencing was PBMCs. The genes are TRBV7-2 and TRBJ1-2; 8 bases align to TRBD1. The CDR3 sequence is CASSLGGQEEYGYTF. The CDR3 nucleotides are TGTGCCAGCAGCTTAGGGGGACAGGAAGAATATGGCTACACCTTC.